A selection of T cell receptor beta chains follows, all from one sample in a study of blood T cell repertoires in COVID-19. Assay used: immunoSEQ multiplex PCR; TCRdb lists only in-frame clones, some missing. The data show around 310,000 clones, 90% seen once. Sequencing input: peripheral blood. These receptors were obtained from a woman aged 25 to 39 with COVID-19, enrolled during active disease. The conserved cysteine and the conserved F or W are not part of the CDR3 here. A D gene is named only where the DNA matches it firmly.

>TRBV24-1|TRBJ2-7|-
ATSDLYGVEQY
>TRBV5-5|TRBJ1-1|-
ASSLFFGNTEAF
>TRBV19|TRBJ1-5|TRBD1
ASSKWDSSNQPQH
>TRBV3-1/TRBV3-2|TRBJ2-3|-
ASSQAVNDYTDTQY
>TRBV9|TRBJ2-2|TRBD2
ASSVASGIPTGELF
>TRBV2|TRBJ2-5|-
ASSEGSLQETQY
>TRBV6-2/TRBV6-3|TRBJ2-1|-
ASSTRGGGPGNEQF
>TRBV5-4|TRBJ2-2|-
ASSLDLVFANTGELF
>TRBV11-2|TRBJ1-2|-
ASSLGTADYGYT
>TRBV27|TRBJ2-1|-
ASSLDTSSGNEQF
>TRBV5-1|TRBJ1-2|-
ASIIAGLSGYT
>TRBV5-1|TRBJ2-5|TRBD2
ASSYEAGYQETQY
>TRBV6-6|TRBJ1-3|-
ASSRGNSGNTIY
>TRBV10-1|TRBJ2-1|TRBD2
ASSESGREIDEQF
>TRBV9|TRBJ1-6|TRBD1
ASSVSGTGVNSPLH
>TRBV11-2|TRBJ2-1|TRBD2
ASSSLAGVGNEQF
>TRBV5-6|TRBJ2-5|TRBD1
ASSSRTGLGQETQY
>TRBV5-1|TRBJ1-1|TRBD1
ASSLDRGRDTEAF
>TRBV30|TRBJ1-2|-
ARRGDSGGYT
>TRBV6-5|TRBJ1-6|-
ASRRESYNSPLH
>TRBV30|TRBJ1-1|TRBD1
AWRGTVAGTEAF
>TRBV29-1|TRBJ1-2|TRBD1
SAKTGTVGYT
>TRBV20-1|TRBJ2-3|-
SARPGDTQY